The 21 T cell receptor beta chains given below trace back to one sample, sequenced in a study of T cell responses to AZD1222 COVID-19 vaccine. The table came from immunoSEQ multiplex PCR; TCRdb's copy has only in-frame clones and leaves some out. The sample contains more than 85,000 clones, about 88% of which appear only once. The sequencing used peripheral blood, collected on day 0 of AZD1222 vaccination. All receptors come from an adult in good health.

The V gene is TRBV12-3 or TRBV12-4, the J gene TRBJ1-4; D perhaps matches TRBD1 (5 bases). V lost 6 bases to trimming and J lost 10 bases, with 12 bases between them. The CDR3 sequence is 12 residues long. This CDR3 is CASSTGTAKLFF. CDR3 in DNA: TGTGCCAGCAGCACCGGGACGGCAAAACTGTTTTTT.

The chain recombines TRBV5-5 with TRBJ1-3; 8 bases are a match to TRBD1. The germline V gene encodes CDR1 SGHKS and CDR2 YYEKEE (reference sequence). The CDR3 consists of 18 residues. V shed 4 bases and J 2 bases; nucleotides not matched to a gene: 14. The CDR3 DNA sequence: TGTGCCAGCAGCATCGGACAGGGTCTTGTTTTACCTGGAAACACCATATATTTT. Its translation: CASSIGQGLVLPGNTIYF. Full variable domain (remainder filled in from reference TRBV5-5 and TRBJ1-3): DAGVTQSPTHLIKTRGQQVTLRCSPISGHKSVSWYQQVLGQGPQFIFQYYEKEERGRGNFPDRFSARQFPNYSSELNVNALLLGDSALYLCASSIGQGLVLPGNTIYFGEGSWLTVV.

The chain combines TRBV29-1 with TRBJ1-1; 7 positions match TRBD1. Germline CDR1 and CDR2: SQVTM and ANQGSEA. J lost 5 bases, V lost 5 bases, and 14 bases had no gene match. The CDR3 runs 15 residues. CDR3 region: CSVSGKGARITEAFF. In DNA, the CDR3 is TGCAGCGTTTCAGGGAAGGGGGCGCGGATTACTGAAGCTTTCTTT.

The chain has TRBV6-5 and TRBJ2-1; 10 bases map to TRBD2. The CDR3 is 15 amino acids. J was trimmed by 6 bases and V by 4 bases; bases with no gene match: 6. The germline V gene encodes CDR1 MNHEY and CDR2 SVGAGI. CDR3 bases: TGTGCCAGCAGTTTAGCGGGAGGAAGGGGCAATGAGCAGTTCTTC. Its protein product is CASSLAGGRGNEQFF.

The chain couples TRBV7-6 to TRBJ1-5; 10 bases map to TRBD1. In germline, CDR1 is SGHVS, CDR2 FNYEAQ. The CDR3 length is 14 residues. The V gene end was trimmed by 5 bases and the J gene end by 7 bases; junction bases not matched to a gene: 5. The CDR3: CASSQTGGQQPQHF. In nucleotides, the CDR3 is TGTGCCAGCAGCCAGACAGGGGGCCAACAGCCCCAGCATTTT.

This rearrangement joins TRBV6-2 or TRBV6-3 to TRBJ1-4; 10 bases match TRBD1. CDR1 is MNHEY and CDR2 is SVGEGT in the germline V gene. V gave up 5 bases and J gave up 7 bases; unmatched junction bases: 7. The CDR3 has 15 residues. CDR3 sequence (DNA): TGTGCCAGCAGTCGAGCCGGGACAGGGGTTGAAAAACTGTTTTTT. Protein: CASSRAGTGVEKLFF.

The table lists this clone with a few counts. The chain links TRBV7-9 to TRBJ2-5; D tentatively reads TRBD1 or TRBD2 (6 bases each). The germline gives CDR1 SEHNR, CDR2 FQNEAQ (reference sequence). Trimming left V 2 bases short and J 2 bases short, with 18 bases between. This CDR3 is 17 amino acids long. CDR3 bases: TGTGCCAGCAGCTTACCTCAACAGGGAGGCCGACAAGAGACCCAGTACTTC. Its protein product is CASSLPQQGGRQETQYF.

This sequence joins TRBV10-3 and TRBJ2-1, with a tentative D call TRBD2 (6 bases). The CDR3 spans 13 residues. V was clipped by 6 bases and J by 8 bases, with 14 bases between them. Germline lookup yields CDR1 ENHRY and CDR2 SYGVKD. In DNA, the CDR3 is TGTGCCATCAGGGAGGGCTCCGGGGATGAGCAGTTCTTC. Translated: CAIREGSGDEQFF.

The table lists this clone with many counts. The chain employs TRBV7-3 and TRBJ1-2, with a possible D match to TRBD1 (5 bases). Germline lookup yields CDR1 SGHTA and CDR2 FQGTGA. This CDR3 is built from 14 residues. Deletions cut 0 bases from V and 8 bases from J, with 13 bases between. The CDR3, as DNA: TGTGCCAGCAGCTTAACTCACGGGACGGTAGGCTACACCTTC. Translation gives CASSLTHGTVGYTF.

This chain uses TRBV6-5 with TRBJ1-1, with 7 bases that match TRBD1. The CDR3 has 14 residues. J was trimmed by 4 bases and V by 7 bases; bases with no gene match: 9. Per the germline V gene, CDR1 is MNHEY and CDR2 is SVGAGI. The CDR3 protein is CASIRQGWGTEAFF. CDR3 nucleotide sequence: TGTGCCAGCATTCGACAGGGATGGGGCACTGAAGCTTTCTTT.

J is TRBJ2-7 and V is TRBV4-1; TRBD1 agrees at 7 bases. Looked up from germline, CDR1 is MGHRA and CDR2 is YSYEKL. This CDR3 region has 15 residues. V lost 3 bases, J lost 3 bases, and 8 bases stayed unmatched. CDR3 coding DNA: TGCGCCAGCAGCCACCCGGACAGGCCAAACTACGAGCAGTACTTC. Encoded protein: CASSHPDRPNYEQYF.

The chain links TRBV5-1 to TRBJ2-7, with D unresolved. Per germline, CDR1 SGHRS and CDR2 YFSETQ. The CDR3 runs to 16 residues. Trimming shortened V by 2 bases and J by 2 bases, and 17 bases separated the two germline ends. The CDR3 sequence: CASSFGPTSSAYEQYF. In nucleotides, the CDR3 is TGCGCCAGCAGCTTCGGGCCGACTTCGAGTGCCTACGAGCAGTACTTC. Variable domain in full (rest from reference TRBV5-1 and TRBJ2-7): KAGVTQTPRYLIKTRGQQVTLSCSPISGHRSVSWYQQTPGQGLQFLFEYFSETQRNKGNFPGRFSGRQFSNSRSEMNVSTLELGDSALYLCASSFGPTSSAYEQYFGPGTRLTVT.

The V gene is TRBV28, the J gene TRBJ2-5, with 8 bases that match TRBD2. The CDR3 totals 14 residues. The J segment lost 2 bases and the V segment lost 2 bases, leaving 1 base of the junction unmatched. The germline CDR1 and CDR2 sequences are MDHEN and SYDVKM. The CDR3 sequence is CASSLRGGQETQYF. The CDR3 bases are TGTGCCAGCAGTTTACGGGGGGGGCAAGAGACCCAGTACTTC.

The chain carries TRBV28 and TRBJ2-1; 12 bases agree with TRBD1. V was clipped by 5 bases and J by 7 bases; unmatched bases: 21. CDR3 length: 20 residues. Germline V gives CDR1 MDHEN, CDR2 SYDVKM. The CDR3 nucleotides are TGTGCCAGCAGTCCTCCGGAAGTCCCGGGACAGGGGGCGCCGGGGAATGAGCAGTTCTTC. This encodes CASSPPEVPGQGAPGNEQFF.

The chain is built from TRBV20-1 and TRBJ1-2, with TRBD1 matching over 9 bases. The ends lost 3 bases at V and 9 bases at J; junction bases unmatched: 8. The CDR3 sequence is 13 residues long. Per the germline V gene, CDR1 is DFQATT and CDR2 is SNEGSKA (reference sequence). The CDR3 DNA reads as TGCAGTGCTAGTACACAGGGGGCTAAGCGCTACACCTTC. Encoded protein: CSASTQGAKRYTF.

The CDR3 sequence: CASSFPGQGKDEQYF. CDR3 nucleotides: TGTGCCAGCAGTTTCCCGGGACAGGGGAAAGACGAGCAGTACTTC. This chain connects TRBV28 to TRBJ2-7; 10 nucleotides match TRBD1. The CDR3 has 15 residues. V was pared by 3 bases and J by 5 bases, with 7 bases of the junction left unmatched. Germline CDR1 reads MDHEN; CDR2 reads SYDVKM.

This rearrangement joins TRBV30 to TRBJ1-1, with D possibly being TRBD1 (6 bases). The CDR3 is 13 amino acids. Germline-derived CDR1 and CDR2 are GTSNPN and SVGIG (reference sequence). V was pared by 4 bases and J by 4 bases, with 13 bases between. CDR3 in DNA: TGTGCCTGGAATTCAGGGGTAGGCACTGAAGCTTTCTTT. It specifies CAWNSGVGTEAFF.

V is TRBV27 and J is TRBJ1-2, with D possibly matching TRBD1 (6 bases). The V end lost 2 bases, the J end lost 4 bases, and 14 bases lay between the germline ends. The CDR3 totals 15 residues. The V gene's germline CDR1 is MNHEY and CDR2 SMNVEV (reference sequence). The chain's CDR3 is CASSLTGLGAYGYTF. CDR3 in DNA: TGTGCCAGCAGTTTAACAGGACTGGGGGCCTATGGCTACACCTTC.

V gene TRBV19 combines with J gene TRBJ1-2; 7 nucleotides align to TRBD1. The J segment lost 4 bases and the V segment lost 6 bases, leaving 8 bases of the junction unmatched. In germline, CDR1 is LNHDA, CDR2 SQIVND (reference sequence). This CDR3 is 14 amino acids long. CDR3 in amino acids: CASRERGLGYGYTF. The CDR3 DNA follows: TGTGCCAGTAGAGAGAGGGGGCTCGGCTATGGCTACACCTTC.

The J gene is TRBJ1-3, the V gene TRBV7-2; possible D gene TRBD1, 5 bases. Germline lookup yields CDR1 SGHTA and CDR2 FQGNSA. The CDR3 extends over 15 amino acids. V lost 5 bases and J 4 bases, leaving 15 bases between the germline ends. CDR3 sequence: CASSLGPTSGNTIYF. The DNA of the CDR3 is TGTGCCAGCAGCCTGGGACCCACCAGCGGAAACACCATATATTTT.

The chain joins TRBV3-1 (or the pseudogene TRBV3-2) to TRBJ1-4; the match to TRBD1 covers 10 bases. Germline V lookup: CDR1 LGHDT, CDR2 YNNKEL (reference sequence). The CDR3 is 18 residues long. Unmatched junction bases numbered 11, after V lost 0 bases and J lost 7 bases. DNA of the CDR3: TGTGCCAGCAGCCAAGAATGGGACAGGGGATTTGGCGGTGAAAAACTGTTTTTT. Translating gives CASSQEWDRGFGGEKLFF.